The 21 T cell receptor beta chains below were found in one sample sequenced in a study of sequential checkpoint blockade in melanoma (dated by TCRdb to between 2018 and 2021). Library prep was done by the immunoSEQ multiplex PCR assay. TCRdb stores this immuneACCESS table with in-frame sequences only. Part of the clones is absent; in the studies checked, under half of the shortfall reflects unresolved V genes, and no reason is known for the rest. Counted in this sample were about 12,000 clones; 70% to 85% of them appeared once. The ten largest clones represent 7.5% of the sample. This sample's treatment or condition label indicates: randomized to nivolumab then ipilimumab (arm A) or the reverse (arm B). The source material was CD8+ T cells sorted from blood (inferred from file names), sampled from a patient given nivolumab and ipilimumab in sequence. The receptors derive from a human donor with melanoma.

The chain uses TRBV19 and TRBJ1-2; no definite D call. The CDR3 runs 12 residues. In germline, CDR1 is LNHDA, CDR2 SQIVND (reference sequence). V was shortened by 1 base and J by 7 bases, with 7 bases between the two germline ends. This chain's CDR3 is CASSIGGSGYTF. The DNA of the CDR3 is TGTGCCAGTAGTATAGGCGGGAGTGGCTACACCTTC.

This chain links TRBV29-1 with TRBJ2-7, with TRBD1 matching 7 bases. The trim removed 6 bases at V and 3 bases at J, leaving 8 bases unmatched. The CDR3 spans 13 residues. Germline lookup yields CDR1 SQVTM and CDR2 ANQGSEA. The CDR3 protein is CSVRTGSVYEQYF. CDR3 sequence (DNA): TGCAGCGTCAGGACAGGTTCTGTCTACGAGCAGTACTTC.

The chain uses TRBV5-1 and TRBJ2-7; 9 bases fit TRBD2. This CDR3 is built from 16 residues. After removal of 4 bases from V and 3 bases from J, the junction contained 11 bases not matched to a gene. From germline, CDR1 is SGHRS and CDR2 YFSETQ. CDR3 region: CASSPSGASGNYEQYF. The CDR3, as DNA: TGCGCCAGCAGCCCCTCCGGTGCTAGCGGGAACTACGAGCAGTACTTC.

J is TRBJ1-1 and V is TRBV16, with D perhaps matching TRBD1 (5 bases). The CDR3 runs 15 residues. Germline V gene sequence: CDR1 KGHSY, CDR2 FQNENV. The V and J ends lost 4 bases and 0 bases respectively, with 12 bases between them. The CDR3 DNA sequence: TGTGCCAGCAGCCCCCCGGGGGGGATGAACACTGAAGCTTTCTTT. This encodes CASSPPGGMNTEAFF.

The chain uses TRBV7-7 and TRBJ2-7; 10 bases fit TRBD1. The CDR3 totals 15 residues. V shed 5 bases and J 1 base; nucleotides not matched to a gene: 5. Germline CDR1 and CDR2: SSHAT and FNYEAQ (reference sequence). CDR3: CASSLGQGTSYEQYF. Here the CDR3 DNA reads TGTGCCAGCAGCCTGGGACAGGGGACGTCCTACGAGCAGTACTTC.

The CDR3 protein is CASSQVGSGNEQFF. The CDR3, as DNA: TGCGCCAGCAGCCAAGTCGGTAGCGGCAATGAGCAGTTCTTC. The gene calls are TRBV4-1 and TRBJ2-1; TRBD2 is a possible D gene (6 bases). Germline V gives CDR1 MGHRA, CDR2 YSYEKL. The CDR3 length is 14 residues. Trimming pared 1 base from V and 6 bases from J, leaving 10 bases between.

This rearrangement joins TRBV9 to TRBJ2-5, with D perhaps TRBD1 (7 bases). The V end lost 0 bases, the J end lost 12 bases, and 18 bases lay between the germline ends. The germline V gene encodes CDR1 SGDLS and CDR2 YYNGEE. The CDR3 sequence is 14 residues long. The CDR3 reads CASSVDGGTAPEYF. The CDR3 region has the DNA TGTGCCAGCAGCGTAGATGGCGGGACAGCCCCGGAGTACTTC.

V is TRBV19 and J is TRBJ1-1, with D uncertain. Trimming shortened V by 7 bases and J by 3 bases, and 12 bases separated the two germline ends. The germline V gene encodes CDR1 LNHDA and CDR2 SQIVND (reference sequence). The CDR3 covers 13 residues. The CDR3 coding sequence is TGTGCCAGTAAACCCGGGAGTTACACTGAAGCTTTCTTT. Encoded protein: CASKPGSYTEAFF.

The V gene is TRBV29-1, the J gene TRBJ1-1; TRBD1 matches at 8 bases. Germline V gene data show CDR1 as SQVTM and CDR2 as ANQGSEA. CDR3 length: 18 residues. After removal of 0 bases from V and 3 bases from J, the junction contained 15 bases not matched to a gene. For the CDR3, the DNA is TGCAGCGTTGAAGATCATCCCCTCCGGACAGGGCTGGACACTGAAGCTTTCTTT. Translation: CSVEDHPLRTGLDTEAFF.

CDR3 nucleotides: TGTGCCAGCAGAAACGCCGGGAACACTGAAGCTTTCTTT. Protein sequence: CASRNAGNTEAFF. The J gene is TRBJ1-1, the V gene TRBV5-4; D unresolved. The CDR3 is made up of 13 amino acids. Germline CDR1 is SGHNT and CDR2 is YYREEE (reference sequence). The V and J ends lost 5 bases and 1 base respectively, with 9 bases between them.

V and J are TRBV27 and TRBJ2-7; a possible D gene is TRBD2 (5 bases). Germline values: CDR1 MNHEY, CDR2 SMNVEV (reference sequence). The CDR3 is 14 amino acids. Trimming removed 5 bases from V and 6 bases from J, with 17 bases in between. The CDR3 here is CASSATGIKAEQYF. In DNA, the CDR3 is TGTGCCAGCAGTGCTACCGGGATCAAGGCCGAGCAGTACTTC.

The table lists this clone with a few counts. The chain carries TRBV27 and TRBJ2-7; no firm D call. Germline V lookup: CDR1 MNHEY, CDR2 SMNVEV (reference sequence). The CDR3 is made up of 14 amino acids. V was trimmed by 1 base and J by 3 bases, leaving 10 bases between them. The CDR3 loop is CASSLFSNHYEQYF. Here the CDR3 DNA reads TGTGCCAGCAGTTTATTTAGTAACCACTACGAGCAGTACTTC.

This chain uses TRBV5-1 with TRBJ2-3, with D perhaps matching TRBD1 (5 bases). The V gene lost 0 bases and the J gene lost 0 bases, with 8 bases spanning the gap. Germline CDR1 SGHRS, CDR2 YFSETQ. The CDR3 is made up of 15 amino acids. The CDR3 loop reads CASSLGQTSTDTQYF. The CDR3, as DNA: TGCGCCAGCAGCTTGGGACAGACTAGCACAGATACGCAGTATTTT.

The V call is TRBV4-2, the J call TRBJ1-1; the match to TRBD1 covers 11 bases. This CDR3 region has 16 residues. J lost 4 bases, V lost 7 bases, and 11 bases had no gene match. Germline CDR1 is LGHNA and CDR2 is YNFKEQ. The CDR3, as DNA: TGTGCCAGCACCGAAACGGGGGGGACAGGGGGCACTGAAGCTTTCTTT. This translates into CASTETGGTGGTEAFF.

The V call is TRBV27, the J call TRBJ1-1, with D perhaps matching TRBD1 (6 bases). Trimming removed 4 bases at V and 6 bases at J, with 12 bases between. The CDR3 is 13 amino acids. Germline CDR1 MNHEY, CDR2 SMNVEV (reference sequence). The CDR3 is CASSSPGEPEAFF. The CDR3 DNA is TGTGCCAGCAGTTCCCCAGGGGAGCCTGAAGCTTTCTTT.

This clone was detected once. The chain uses TRBV25-1 and TRBJ1-2, with D possibly being TRBD1 (6 bases). From germline, CDR1 is MGHDK and CDR2 SYGVNS. The CDR3 covers 13 residues. Between the trimmed V and J ends, which lost 4 bases and 8 bases, there was a span of 14 bases. CDR3 region: CASSAPGRGGYTF. The CDR3 nucleotides read TGTGCCAGCAGTGCCCCCGGCAGGGGCGGCTACACCTTC.

Points on this clone: This same CDR3 is encoded by further DNA sequences in the sample. The chain carries TRBV10-3 and TRBJ1-2; D gene uncertain. Trimming shortened V by 0 bases and J by 2 bases, and 25 bases separated the two germline ends. The CDR3 runs 20 residues. Per the germline V gene, CDR1 is ENHRY and CDR2 is SYGVKD. The CDR3 region has the DNA TGTGCCATCAGTGAGTCCGATACGAATGGTGTGCAGAATTACAACTATGGCTACACCTTC. Translated, it gives CAISESDTNGVQNYNYGYTF.

V and J are TRBV28 and TRBJ2-7; 9 positions match TRBD1. The CDR3 is 12 residues long. The germline CDR1 and CDR2 sequences are MDHEN and SYDVKM. The V gene end was trimmed by 9 bases and the J gene end by 4 bases; junction bases not matched to a gene: 4. CDR3 in amino acids: CASLDRGYEQYF. CDR3 nucleotide sequence: TGTGCCAGTCTAGACAGGGGGTACGAGCAGTACTTC. The full variable domain, with the rest looked up from reference TRBV28 and TRBJ2-7, is DVKVTQSSRYLVKRTGEKVFLECVQDMDHENMFWYRQDPGLGLRLIYFSYDVKMKEKGDIPEGYSVSREKKERFSLILESASTNQTSMYLCASLDRGYEQYFGPGTRLTVT.

The chain employs TRBV25-1 and TRBJ1-2, with 12 positions matching TRBD1. The CDR3 has 14 residues. The germline gives CDR1 MGHDK, CDR2 SYGVNS. The V and J ends lost 3 bases and 8 bases, in that order; junction bases with no gene match: 4. CDR3 sequence (DNA): TGTGCCAGCAGTGATCCCGGGACAGGGGGCGGCTACACCTTC. This codes for CASSDPGTGGGYTF.

The chain carries TRBV7-9 and TRBJ2-5; no definite D call. CDR3 size: 14 residues. V gave up 3 bases and J gave up 5 bases, with 13 bases separating them. Germline loops: CDR1 SEHNR, CDR2 FQNEAQ (reference sequence). CDR3 protein: CASSFRSSGETQYF. For the CDR3, the DNA is TGTGCCAGCAGCTTTCGCTCATCCGGGGAGACCCAGTACTTC.

The chain's CDR3 is CASSVGGRADTQYF. CDR3 sequence (DNA): TGTGCCAGCAGCGTGGGAGGACGCGCAGATACGCAGTATTTT. The V gene is TRBV9, the J gene TRBJ2-3; TRBD2 might be the D (6 bases). Germline CDR1 and CDR2: SGDLS and YYNGEE. Trimming took off 2 bases at V and 4 bases at J, with 11 bases between the two ends. This CDR3 comprises 14 residues.